The clone carrying this T cell receptor beta chain came up once. This record belongs to a study of OX40 agonist ivuxolimab in advanced cancers. Study-wide context: Ivuxolimab was administered intravenously to patients at 0.01 to 10 mg/kg every 2 weeks.

Germline CDR1 and CDR2: SGHKS and YYEKEE (reference sequence). Trimming cost V 4 bases and J 9 bases, with 13 bases left between them. The CDR3 runs 12 residues. Sequenced by immunoSEQ multiplex PCR; TCRdb stores in-frame clones only, minus some. The sample holds under 85,000 clones; roughly nine tenths are singletons and the top ten take roughly 8%. People who had autoimmune disease history or systemic immunosuppression were excluded. This chain connects TRBV5-5 to TRBJ2-5; D is possibly TRBD1 (5 bases). This receptor was taken from an adult with an advanced solid tumor such as melanoma, head and neck, liver or kidney cancer. Sequencing was performed on CD4+ or CD8+ T cells sorted from blood, taken in a trial of the OX40 agonist ivuxolimab. The DNA for the CDR3 is TGTGCCAGCAGCGCACAGGAGTTCCCCCAGTACTTC. It encodes CASSAQEFPQYF.